This T cell receptor beta chain was obtained from a study of blood T cell repertoires in COVID-19. On the study more broadly: Samples of COVID-19 (acute and convalescent) were obtained from the United States, Italy and Spain. The analysed material was cDNA or gDNA that came from T cells, B-cell-depleted T cells, or PBMCs.

Sequencing was performed with immunoSEQ multiplex PCR; in TCRdb, only in-frame clones are kept and a portion is missing. The table shows tens of thousands of clones, with roughly 90% occurring only once. The junction had 9 bases not matched to a gene; V was cut back by 5 bases and J by 7 bases. Germline V CDR1 and CDR2: MNHEY, SMNVEV (reference sequence). The CDR3 length is 16 residues. The sample was peripheral blood. The clonotype was recovered from a human donor in a cohort sampled during active COVID-19. This chain uses TRBV27 with TRBJ2-5, with 14 nucleotides matching TRBD2. The chain's CDR3 is CASSLGLAGGPGTQYF. The CDR3 region has the DNA TGTGCCAGCAGTCTCGGACTAGCGGGAGGCCCCGGGACCCAGTACTTC.